A single T cell receptor beta chain is shown here with its context. This clonotype was counted between two and nine times. It has no known antigen specificity. Nothing much larger sits one base from this clone, and base qualities are not available. Library construction relied on 5' RACE. Sequencer: Illumina HiSeq 2000. A universal primer binding site was introduced by template switching, and a unique molecular identifier was present in the final cDNA, enabling accurate counting of TCR cDNA molecules. Specific primers in the conserved constant-segment region were used to synthesize first-strand cDNA for the TCR alpha and beta chains. To control for contamination, every cDNA library carried two barcodes: a SMART-Mk sample barcode plus Illumina barcodes. TruSeq adapter sequences and Illumina sample barcodes were added in two successive PCR steps. Sequencing of the TCR alpha and beta cDNA libraries was done on the Illumina HiSeq platform using custom primers. In the authors' own workflow: MiGEC processed the raw reads to extract unique molecular identifiers, while MiXCR was used to determine the CDR3 positions. For each individual, recombination models were inferred using an EM algorithm with the repgenHMM and IGoR tools. Shared clonotypes were analyzed with the tcR package in R, and sharing was normalized by the product of cloneset sizes. Out-of-frame nonproductive sequences were analyzed to study raw recombination free of thymic and clonal selection effects. The public reads were quality trimmed at Q25 with fastp and then assembled into clones with MiXCR by TCRdb, keeping productive beta chains. For every CDR3 protein sequence, its rows merge into one entry that carries the most common genes and DNA. It is TCRdb's table, rather than the study itself, that gives the V and J calls and clone size. Here the sample has around 1.7 million distinct CDR3 sequences; about 31% occur a single time. The ten largest clones capture around 0.3% of the sample.

Every donor was a healthy Caucasian. The V end gives up 4 bases and the J end 0 bases, leaving 4 bases in the junction not matched to a gene. The cysteine opens and the phenylalanine closes a CDR3 of 15 amino acids. The only DNA kept is the CDR3, 45 bases in frame from the first base. Per the germline V gene, MDHEN is the CDR1 and SYDVKM is the CDR2. This sample was included in a study of identical twins listed by TCRdb under 2016. Notes on the research overall: To test whether fetal clonotypes persist, the study used deep sequencing on TCR alpha and beta repertoires from monozygotic twins, unrelated adults of various ages, and cord blood. Replicate twin experiments were performed at different times using different library preparation protocols to rule out contamination.

Findings and caveats that apply to the study as a whole: Excess twin sharing in beta out-of-frame sequences was weaker because fewer shared sequences lowered the signal-to-noise ratio. In monozygotic twins, recombination models systematically underestimated out-of-frame TCR alpha sharing, but the models matched the sharing seen between unrelated individuals. Compared with coincidental sharing between unrelated individuals, out-of-frame TCR alpha sequences shared between twins had an excess of sequences with low generation probability. Because the same donors could not be followed over many years, the conclusions depended on cross-sectional statistical analysis. Fewer insertions were carried by abundant cord blood beta clonotypes; a weaker similar trend was observed in young adult naive repertoires, while no such trend was observed in memory repertoires. Invariant T cells such as MAIT and iNKT could partly confound zero-insertion analyses, although diverse VJ usage argued against such confounding for most clonotypes.

Sequenced: cord blood. The sequence derives from a newborn girl in good health. The chain is made from TRBV28 and TRBJ1-2, with 8 junctional bases fitting TRBD1. Read as DNA, the sequence is TGTGCCAGCAGTTACCGGGACAGGCCTAACTATGGCTACACCTTC. This yields the protein CASSYRDRPNYGYTF.